This T cell receptor (beta chain) was retrieved from a study of shared clonotypes between healthy human individuals. As for the study in general: Each donor's CD8 memory used one plate, CD8 naive two, each CD4 subset three.

Worth noting for this clone: Other DNA sequences in the same sample also yield this CDR3.

Deep-level assay runs were performed. Sequenced by immunoSEQ multiplex PCR; TCRdb stores in-frame clones only, minus some. The repertoire holds 2 million to 2.5 million clones, with around 92% as singletons. This TCR derives from a man younger than 35 in good health. Some clones in this sample may be carry-over from other donors' samples. What was sequenced was naive CD4+ T cells from PBMCs. Subset meaning: CD45RA+ positively selected.

Here the CDR3 reads CAWSEGSQETQYF. The CDR3 DNA reads as TGTGCCTGGAGTGAGGGGTCACAAGAGACCCAGTACTTC. This sequence joins TRBV30 and TRBJ2-5; the D gene is possibly TRBD1 (5 bases). The V and J ends lost 1 base and 2 bases respectively, with 8 bases between them. The CDR3 contains 13 residues. CDR1 is GTSNPN and CDR2 is SVGIG in the germline V gene (reference sequence).